The T cell receptor (beta chain) under discussion was sequenced for a study of blood T cell repertoires in COVID-19. The wider study: Nucleic acid was either cDNA or gDNA, and it came from T cells, B-cell-depleted T cells, or PBMCs.

This clone appeared a single time. Source study methods: Amplification of reference gene primers was used by the study to estimate nucleated cell counts. This table comes from immunoSEQ multiplex PCR, and its TCRdb copy is limited to in-frame clones, with some not included. The V and J calls and the clone size are those of that table, but D and trimming were determined from the DNA. The repertoire holds 150,000 or so clones, more than 60% seen once, with roughly 10% in the top ten. This CDR3 has 15 residues. Germline CDR1 reads MNHEY; CDR2 reads SMNVEV (reference sequence). Trimming removed 6 bases at V and 4 bases at J, with 16 bases between.

The sequence was collected from a woman between 45 and 65 years old with active or convalescent COVID-19. The gene calls are TRBV27 and TRBJ2-1, with a possible D match to TRBD2 (5 bases). Material: peripheral blood. In DNA, the CDR3 is TGTGCCAGCAGGGACGATCCTAGCCCTTACAATGAGCAGTTCTTC. Translated: CASRDDPSPYNEQFF.